This paragraph covers one TCR beta chain sequence. The data were obtained in a study of T cell responses to AZD1222 COVID-19 vaccine. With 5 bases removed from V and 4 bases from J, the gap between germline ends came to 9 bases. The germline gives CDR1 MNHEY, CDR2 SMNVEV (reference sequence). The CDR3 has 13 amino acids. Sequencing was performed with immunoSEQ multiplex PCR; in TCRdb, only in-frame clones are kept and a portion is missing. The sample yields 150,000 to 200,000 clones, 90% to 95% seen once. The TCR originated in an adult who received the AZD1222 COVID-19 vaccine. The sample was peripheral blood, taken 28 days after the second AZD1222 dose. The V and J genes are TRBV27 and TRBJ1-5; D remains unclear. The CDR3 reads CASSRAGNQPQHF. In nucleotides, the CDR3 is TGTGCCAGCAGTCGGGCGGGGAATCAGCCCCAGCATTTT.